A single count supports the clone carrying this T cell receptor beta chain. Some clones are missing from TCRdb's copy, which holds only in-frame ones; the method was immunoSEQ multiplex PCR. The sample shows 70,000 to 85,000 clones, over 80% of them seen only once. This sample was included in a study of technical replicates of blood from four donors. Germline V gene sequence: CDR1 SGDLS, CDR2 YYNGEE. V gave up 3 bases and J gave up 0 bases, with 15 bases separating them. The CDR3 sequence is 16 residues long. Source material: T cells isolated from PBMCs. The chain recombines TRBV9 with TRBJ1-2; D ambiguous. This receptor was taken from a human donor in good health. The chain's CDR3 is CASSGGGREANYGYTF. The CDR3 DNA reads as TGTGCCAGCAGCGGAGGAGGACGGGAGGCTAACTATGGCTACACCTTC.